Presented here are 3 T cell receptor beta chains from one specimen sequenced in a study of blood T cell repertoires in COVID-19. TCRdb's copy holds only in-frame clones and misses some; the assay was immunoSEQ multiplex PCR. The table lists around 89,000 clones, roughly 70% of them singletons, with 14% in the top ten. Sequenced input: peripheral blood. The receptors were sampled from a woman aged 80 or over with acute or convalescent COVID-19.

The chain combines TRBV5-1 with TRBJ1-2; TRBD1 is a possible D gene (6 bases). Trimming cost V 4 bases and J 5 bases, with 15 bases left between them. Germline loops: CDR1 SGHRS, CDR2 YFSETQ. The CDR3 loop spans 14 amino acids. CDR3 region: CASSPLRTAYGYTF. As DNA, the CDR3 is TGCGCCAGCAGCCCCCTGAGGACAGCTTATGGCTACACCTTC.

V and J are TRBV27 and TRBJ2-7; D unclear. Germline V gene data show CDR1 as MNHEY and CDR2 as SMNVEV (reference sequence). V dropped 2 bases and J dropped 0 bases, with 14 bases sitting between them. The CDR3 contains 16 residues. The CDR3 spells CASSLDPPRSSYEQYF. The CDR3 DNA follows: TGTGCCAGCAGTTTAGATCCTCCCCGGAGCTCCTACGAGCAGTACTTC.

This clone was detected only once. The chain carries TRBV18 and TRBJ2-5, with 9 bases aligning to TRBD1. With V trimmed by 0 bases and J by 5 bases, 1 base remained unmatched. The CDR3 extends over 14 amino acids. From germline, CDR1 is KGHSH and CDR2 LQKENI. The CDR3 bases are TGTGCCAGCTCACCACCGACAGGGGGGGAGACCCAGTACTTC. This gives the protein CASSPPTGGETQYF.